The source of this TCR beta chain is a study of vaccination effects on CD4 cells after COVID-19. Study-level findings and limits: Clones of infection and vaccine origin contracted markedly late after vaccination.

Regarding this clone: Its antigen is as yet unknown.

TCRdb's table, derived via immunoSEQ multiplex PCR, lists solely in-frame clones and lacks some. The sample includes roughly 30,000 clones, 55% to 85% of them seen just once. J gave up 1 base and V 4 bases, and 3 bases lay outside the gene matches. This CDR3 spans 14 amino acids. CDR1 is LGHDT, CDR2 YNNKEL, per germline (reference sequence). Antigen-specific CD4+ T cells expanded by the ViraFEST assay with viral peptide pools were then sequenced. Scientists isolated CD4+ T cells after a roughly nine-day culture period ended. The cohort was immunized with two doses of either the BNT162b2 or mRNA-1273 vaccine.

The sample consisted of CD4+ T cells from PBMCs cultured with HCoV-NL63 spike peptides, taken after COVID-19 vaccination. The chain has TRBV3-1 (or the pseudogene TRBV3-2) and TRBJ2-7; 8 bases align to TRBD1. This receptor was taken from a human donor who received a COVID-19 vaccine. The CDR3: CASSRTGSSYEQYF. Here the CDR3 DNA reads TGTGCCAGCAGCCGGACAGGGTCATCCTACGAGCAGTACTTC.